This is a list of T cell receptor beta chains from one sample in a study of shared clonotypes between healthy human individuals. Using immunoSEQ multiplex PCR, the repertoire was profiled, and TCRdb retains in-frame clones only, with some absent. The data hold some 700,000 clones, with about 92% observed a single time. Material for sequencing was memory CD8+ T cells from PBMCs. These receptors were taken from a man between 18 and 29 years old in good health. Some clones in this sample may be carry-over from other donors' samples. The CDR3 runs from the conserved cysteine through the conserved F or W. A D gene is named only where the DNA matches it firmly. Size is omitted from some rows. Given values are once, few, many or a class for expanded clones.

>14|TRBJ2-7|NA|TRBV27|NA
TGTGCCAGCAGTTTAAGAGGGAGCACCTACGAGCAGTACTTC
CASSLRGSTYEQYF
>18|TRBJ1-4|NA|TRBV19|NA
TGTGCCAGTAGTCCACGCTGGGGCTCGGTGTCTCAGGAGGAAAAACTGTTTTTT
CASSPRWGSVSQEEKLFF
>13|TRBJ2-7|NA|TRBV30|once
TGTGCCTGGAGTGTCGGGGACGGTTACGAGCAGTACTTC
CAWSVGDGYEQYF
>14|TRBJ2-7|TRBD2|TRBV4-3|NA
TGCGCCAGCAGCGTAGCGGGAGACTCCTACGAGCAGTACTTC
CASSVAGDSYEQYF
>15|TRBJ2-5|TRBD2|TRBV6-5|NA
TGTGCCAGCAGCCTCACCGGGACTAGCAAGGAGACCCAGTACTTC
CASSLTGTSKETQYF
>18|TRBJ2-1|TRBD2|TRBV7-8|NA
TGTGCCAGCAGCCTGCCTCGGGGTAGCGGGTACTCCTACAATGAGCAGTTCTTC
CASSLPRGSGYSYNEQFF
>15|TRBJ1-2|NA|TRBV6-6|few
TGTGCCAGCAGTTACGGAGGGAGATGGGGTGGTGGCTACACCTTC
CASSYGGRWGGGYTF
>12|TRBJ2-7|TRBD2|TRBV28|NA
TGTGCCAGCAGTCCATCGGGAGGGGAGCAGTACTTC
CASSPSGGEQYF
>15|TRBJ1-1|TRBD1|TRBV5-4|NA
TGTGCCAGCAGCTTGGACAGGGGATGGAACACTGAAGCTTTCTTT
CASSLDRGWNTEAFF
>14|TRBJ2-7|NA|TRBV27|NA
TGTGCCAGCAGTTTGCTTGTAGCCTCCTACGAGCAGTACTTC
CASSLLVASYEQYF
>15|TRBJ2-1|NA|TRBV11-3|NA
TGTGCCAGCAGCTTAGGCAGGTCCCCCCTCAATGAGCAGTTCTTC
CASSLGRSPLNEQFF
>15|TRBJ2-2|TRBD2|TRBV9|few
TGTGCCAGCAGCGTCGGGACTAGCGGGCCCGGGGAGCTGTTTTTT
CASSVGTSGPGELFF
>16|TRBJ1-1|NA|TRBV27|NA
TGTGCCAGCAGTTTATCGAGTTCCCGGGCTGGAACTGAAGCTTTCTTT
CASSLSSSRAGTEAFF
>13|TRBJ2-7|NA|TRBV30|NA
TGTGCCTGGAGTCCCGGGGAGGCCTACGAGCAGTACTTC
CAWSPGEAYEQYF
>17|TRBJ1-4|NA|TRBV28|NA
TGTGCCAGCAGTCCTAAGCGCCCCACGGGTTTTAATGAAAAACTGTTTTTT
CASSPKRPTGFNEKLFF
>15|TRBJ2-2|NA|TRBV7-2|NA
TGTGCCAGCAGCTTATTACTGGGCGGTACCGGGGAGCTGTTTTTT
CASSLLLGGTGELFF
>13|TRBJ1-2|NA|TRBV5-5|NA
TGTGCCAGCAGCTTGGTGGGGGACTATGGCTACACCTTC
CASSLVGDYGYTF
>15|TRBJ1-3|NA|TRBV27|NA
TGTGCCAGCAGTTTATGGTCCGGGTCTGGAAACACCATATATTTT
CASSLWSGSGNTIYF
>13|TRBJ2-7|NA|TRBV27|NA
TGTGCCAGCAGTCCTGGACGGTTTTACGAGCAGTACTTC
CASSPGRFYEQYF
>14|TRBJ2-5|NA|TRBV5-1|NA
TGCGCCAGCAGCTCCCGACTAAACCAAGAGACCCAGTACTTC
CASSSRLNQETQYF
>15|TRBJ2-7|NA|TRBV4-3|NA
TGCGCCAGCAGCCAAAGTATGAGGCCGGTCTACGAGCAGTACTTC
CASSQSMRPVYEQYF
>16|TRBJ2-7|TRBD2|TRBV28|NA
TGTGCCAGCAGTTCACTGACCCTAGCGGGAGGCTACGAGCAGTACTTC
CASSSLTLAGGYEQYF
>16|TRBJ1-1|NA|TRBV7-2|NA
TGTGCCAGCAGCTTAGAAATGTTACCGAAGAACACTGAAGCTTTCTTT
CASSLEMLPKNTEAFF
>18|TRBJ2-1|NA|TRBV9|once
TGTGCCAGCAGCGTACACCGCGGAGTCGACCGGTTGTACAATGAGCAGTTCTTC
CASSVHRGVDRLYNEQFF
>13|TRBJ1-2|NA|TRBV14|NA
TGTGCCAGCAGCCAAAGGGAGAACTATGGCTACACCTTC
CASSQRENYGYTF
>16|TRBJ2-3|TRBD1|TRBV7-9|NA
TGTGCCAGCAGCTTATCAGGGGGCCCAGGGCTCGATACGCAGTATTTT
CASSLSGGPGLDTQYF
>16|TRBJ1-3|NA|TRBV4-3|NA
TGCGCCAGCAGCCAAGATAGGGGGATGTCAGGAAACACCATATATTTT
CASSQDRGMSGNTIYF
>18|TRBJ2-7|TRBD1|TRBV4-3|NA
TGCGCCAGCAGCCAAGATTCTATAAACCGGGACAGGGTCGACGAGCAGTACTTC
CASSQDSINRDRVDEQYF
>14|TRBJ1-1|NA|TRBV5-4|few
TGTGCCAGCAGCGTGATAGGACAGAACACTGAAGCTTTCTTT
CASSVIGQNTEAFF
>13|TRBJ2-7|NA|TRBV27|once
TGTGCCAGCAGTTTAGGTGAGAACTACGAGCAGTACTTC
CASSLGENYEQYF
>15|TRBJ2-7|NA|TRBV4-2|NA
TGTGCCAGCAGCCAAGTTAGCCAGGGTCCCTACGAGCAGTACTTC
CASSQVSQGPYEQYF
>15|TRBJ2-3|NA|TRBV6-4|NA
TGTGCCAGCAGTGCCGCGTGGGGCGCTTGGGGTACGCAGTATTTT
CASSAAWGAWGTQYF
>14|TRBJ2-1|TRBD2|TRBV6-5|NA
TGTGCCAGCTGCAGGACTAGCGGGATTAATGAGCAGTTCTTC
CASCRTSGINEQFF
>20|TRBJ2-7|TRBD1|TRBV4-3|NA
TGCGCCAGCAGCCAATTCTACCCGAGACAGGGGTCCATTGGCTCCTACGAGCAGTACTTC
CASSQFYPRQGSIGSYEQYF
>15|TRBJ1-4|TRBD1|TRBV19|NA
TGTGCCAGTAGTCCGCGGGGACAGTTTAATGAAAAACTGTTTTTT
CASSPRGQFNEKLFF
>15|TRBJ1-2|NA|TRBV9|NA
TGTGCCAGCAGCGTGAACAACAGGGCTAACTATGGCTACACCTTC
CASSVNNRANYGYTF
>12|TRBJ2-1|NA|TRBV7-3|NA
TGTGCCAGCAGCCCCGTGGGGGGTGAGCAGTTCTTC
CASSPVGGEQFF
>14|TRBJ2-4|NA|TRBV29-1|NA
TGCAGCGTTATGCGCAGGGAAGCCAAAAACATTCAGTACTTC
CSVMRREAKNIQYF
>14|TRBJ2-7|TRBD2|TRBV27|NA
TGTGCCAGCAGTACCCCGTTGGCGGGAGCCGAGCAGTACTTC
CASSTPLAGAEQYF
>14|TRBJ1-2|NA|TRBV2|NA
TGTGCCAGCAGTGAACGGCGGGATTACTATGGCTACACCTTC
CASSERRDYYGYTF
>13|TRBJ2-3|TRBD1|TRBV7-9|NA
TGTGCCAGCAGCTTCACAGGGGCAGATACGCAGTATTTT
CASSFTGADTQYF
>15|TRBJ2-7|NA|TRBV7-2|NA
TGTGCCAGCAGCCCCTTATCAGGGGGGATCGACGAGCAGTACTTC
CASSPLSGGIDEQYF
>16|TRBJ2-7|TRBD2|TRBV28|NA
TGTGCCAGCAGTTTATTTGAGACTAGCGGACTCTACGAGCAGTACTTC
CASSLFETSGLYEQYF
>18|TRBJ2-1|NA|TRBV27|NA
TGTGCCAGCAGTTTTTTTCCCCCTGAGGGGATCGGCCACAATGAGCAGTTCTTC
CASSFFPPEGIGHNEQFF
>12|TRBJ2-5|NA|TRBV10-3|NA
TGTGCCATCAGTGAGTCAGGAGAGACCCAGTACTTC
CAISESGETQYF
>10|TRBJ2-7|NA|TRBV29-1|NA
TGCAGCGTTGGGGGGTCCGAGCAGTACTTC
CSVGGSEQYF
>13|TRBJ2-3|NA|TRBV7-3|NA
TGTGCCAGCAGCTTCGGCGTTACAGATACGCAGTATTTT
CASSFGVTDTQYF
>13|TRBJ2-7|NA|TRBV28|NA
TGTGCCAGCAGTTTAGGGACTTCCTACGAGCAGTACTTC
CASSLGTSYEQYF
>15|TRBJ2-7|TRBD2|TRBV9|NA
TGTGCCAGCAGCGTAGGGCTAGCGGGACCTTACGAGCAGTACTTC
CASSVGLAGPYEQYF
>17|TRBJ2-3|TRBD2|TRBV28|NA
TGTGCCAGCAGTTTAGGGACTAGCGGGAGGAACACAGATACGCAGTATTTT
CASSLGTSGRNTDTQYF
>16|TRBJ2-4|TRBD1|TRBV9|once
TGTGCCAGCAGCCCAGGGGGCAGGGCGGCCAAAAACATTCAGTACTTC
CASSPGGRAAKNIQYF
>14|TRBJ2-7|TRBD1|TRBV27|NA
TGTGCCAGCAGTTCCCGGGACAGCTTCTACGAGCAGTACTTC
CASSSRDSFYEQYF
>14|TRBJ1-2|NA|TRBV15|once
TGTGCCACCACCGAGACAAGGGAGAACTATGGCTACACCTTC
CATTETRENYGYTF
>14|TRBJ2-7|NA|TRBV6-1|NA
TGTGCCAGCAGTGAGTGGGGAGGCCCCTACGAGCAGTACTTC
CASSEWGGPYEQYF
>14|TRBJ1-1|TRBD1|TRBV19|NA
TGTGCCAGTAGTCCAGGGACAGCGAACACTGAAGCTTTCTTT
CASSPGTANTEAFF